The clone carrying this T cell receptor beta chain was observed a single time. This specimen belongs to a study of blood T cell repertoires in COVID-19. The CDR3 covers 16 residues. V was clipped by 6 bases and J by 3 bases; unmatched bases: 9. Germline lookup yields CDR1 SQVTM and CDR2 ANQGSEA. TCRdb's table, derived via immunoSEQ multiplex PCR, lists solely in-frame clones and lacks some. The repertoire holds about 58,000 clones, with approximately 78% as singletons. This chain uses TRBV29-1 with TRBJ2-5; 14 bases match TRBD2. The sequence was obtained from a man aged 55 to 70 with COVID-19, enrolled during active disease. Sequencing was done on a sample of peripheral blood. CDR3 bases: TGCAGCGTGACGACTAGCGGGAGGGCCCTGGAAGAGACCCAGTACTTC. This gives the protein CSVTTSGRALEETQYF.